Listed below are T cell receptor beta chains from one sample, sequenced in a study of long-term antiretroviral therapy in people with HIV. Method: immunoSEQ multiplex PCR; TCRdb's copy keeps in-frame clones and lacks some. The sample lists 25,000 to 35,000 clones; about 93% were seen once. The input for sequencing was unsorted PBMCs, taken 6.2 years after starting antiretroviral therapy. Receptor source: a man aged 40-55 years with HIV. Both conserved end residues are part of each CDR3.

v_call,j_call,cdr3_aa
TRBV13,TRBJ1-2,CASSSGTGNYGYTF
TRBV10-2,TRBJ2-5,CASSSQGWETQYF
TRBV4-1,TRBJ1-4,CASSQVGPRREKLFF
TRBV19,TRBJ2-2,CASSIPDGELFF
TRBV2,TRBJ1-4,CASSGRFTNEKLFF
TRBV5-1,TRBJ2-1,CASSLGAATYNEQFF
TRBV19,TRBJ2-6,CASSRLGVAGANVLTF
TRBV30,TRBJ1-6,CAWGGTYNSPLHF
TRBV2,TRBJ1-6,CASRGNSPLHF
TRBV27,TRBJ2-2,CASSLSWLSTGELFF
TRBV7-6,TRBJ2-3,CASSLETADTQYF
TRBV6-5,TRBJ1-2,CAFSKGAGYTF
TRBV10-2,TRBJ1-2,CASSPATLYGYTF